A single sample is the source of the 7 T cell receptor beta chains below, sequenced in a study of human thymus T cells. Thymus tissue was removed during corrective cardiac surgery. Assay: immunoSEQ multiplex PCR; the TCRdb copy retains only in-frame clones and omits some. The sample contains around 120,000 clones, about 93% of which appear only once. The material sequenced was thymus tissue. These receptor sequences come from a boy in the first two years of life with a congenital heart defect but otherwise immunologically healthy.

The V gene is TRBV5-1, the J gene TRBJ2-7; D gene ambiguous. This CDR3 spans 15 amino acids. Germline loops: CDR1 SGHRS, CDR2 YFSETQ. Trimming stripped 3 bases from V and 0 bases from J, with 13 bases between. CDR3 loop: CASSWVGPLSYEQYF. The CDR3 DNA reads as TGCGCCAGCAGCTGGGTGGGCCCCCTCTCCTACGAGCAGTACTTC.

The chain recombines TRBV25-1 with TRBJ1-1; unclear D gene. Germline CDR1 and CDR2: MGHDK and SYGVNS. Trimming left V 7 bases short and J 5 bases short, with 14 bases between. The CDR3 spans 13 residues. CDR3 nucleotide sequence: TGTGCCAGCACTTCCCCGCGGGGTACTGAAGCTTTCTTT. Translating it yields CASTSPRGTEAFF.

This rearrangement joins TRBV27 to TRBJ2-7, with a weak D call TRBD2 (5 bases). The V end lost 5 bases, the J end lost 1 base, and 9 bases lay between the germline ends. CDR3 size: 13 residues. The germline V gene has CDR1 MNHEY and CDR2 SMNVEV (reference sequence). Here the CDR3 DNA reads TGTGCCAGCAGTCGGACGGGATCCTACGAGCAGTACTTC. Translation: CASSRTGSYEQYF.

The chain carries TRBV6-1 and TRBJ1-5; D is undetermined. Trimming removed 6 bases from V and 3 bases from J, with 6 bases in between. Germline values: CDR1 MNHNS, CDR2 SASEGT. The CDR3 contains 12 residues. The CDR3 region has the DNA TGTGCCAGCAGGCCCCCCAATCAGCCCCAGCATTTT. Translated, it gives CASRPPNQPQHF.

The J gene is TRBJ1-1, the V gene TRBV28; no reliable D call. Germline V CDR1 and CDR2: MDHEN, SYDVKM. V was pared by 5 bases and J by 6 bases, with 19 bases between. The CDR3 covers 15 residues. CDR3 residues: CASSPNGRDRSEAFF. The CDR3 nucleotides are TGTGCCAGCAGTCCCAACGGGCGCGATCGATCTGAAGCTTTCTTT.

V gene TRBV27 combines with J gene TRBJ2-1; a possible D gene is TRBD2 (6 bases). With 6 bases removed from V and 0 bases from J, the gap between germline ends came to 6 bases. Germline CDR1 MNHEY, CDR2 SMNVEV (reference sequence). The CDR3 length is 13 residues. The DNA for the CDR3 is TGTGCCAGCAGCGGGAGCTCCTACAATGAGCAGTTCTTC. This codes for CASSGSSYNEQFF.

This clone turned up a few times. The CDR3 DNA is TGTGCCAGCTCACCATCCAGGGGCCGAAGCTATGGCTACACCTTC. It codes for CASSPSRGRSYGYTF. The V gene is TRBV18, the J gene TRBJ1-2; tentatively, D is TRBD1 (6 bases). Between the trimmed V and J ends, which lost 2 bases and 4 bases, there was a span of 14 bases. CDR1 is KGHSH, CDR2 LQKENI, per germline. There are 15 residues in the CDR3.